Listed below are T cell receptor beta chains from one sample, sequenced in a study of cytomegalovirus exposure and HLA in healthy donors. This table comes from immunoSEQ multiplex PCR, and its TCRdb copy is limited to in-frame clones, with some not included. The data contain around 210,000 clones, approximately 78% of them seen just once; the ten biggest clones take up about 0.47%. Sequencing input: PBMCs. These receptors were obtained from a boy between 10 and 17 years old in good health and CMV-seronegative. The CDR3 runs from the conserved cysteine through the conserved F or W. A D gene is named only where the DNA matches it firmly. Only some rows state a clone size, as once, few, many or a class for expanded clones.

>-|TRBJ1-1|14|TRBV7-9|-
TGTGCCAGCAGCTTAGCACAGGGCTTCACTGAAGCTTTCTTT
CASSLAQGFTEAFF
>-|TRBJ2-7|13|TRBV2|-
TGTGCCAGCAGTCCCCTGACAGTGAGCGAGCAGTACTTC
CASSPLTVSEQYF
>TRBD2|TRBJ2-7|18|TRBV4-1|-
TGCGCCAGCAGCCAAGAGGTCATTCGGGGACTAGCCACCTACGAGCAGTACTTC
CASSQEVIRGLATYEQYF
>-|TRBJ2-7|14|TRBV30|-
TGTGCCTGGGGATGGACTGGGCAGTTTGGGGAGCAGTACTTC
CAWGWTGQFGEQYF
>TRBD1|TRBJ2-2|14|TRBV6-5|-
TGTGCCAGCAGCCTCACAGGGGGAATCGGGGAGCTGTTTTTT
CASSLTGGIGELFF
>-|TRBJ1-4|15|TRBV13|-
TGTGCCAGCAGCTTGGGTCGTCGGGCTAATGAAAAACTGTTTTTT
CASSLGRRANEKLFF
>TRBD1|TRBJ2-1|15|TRBV4-2|-
TGTGCCAGCAGCCAAGAGACAGGGGGCTACAATGAGCAGTTCTTC
CASSQETGGYNEQFF
>-|TRBJ1-2|13|TRBV6-5|-
TGTGCCAGCAGTTATTCCAACCAGCGAGGCTACACCTTC
CASSYSNQRGYTF
>-|TRBJ1-3|16|TRBV6-5|-
TGTGCCAGCAGTTTACACAACAGCGGTTCTGGAAACACCATATATTTT
CASSLHNSGSGNTIYF
>-|TRBJ1-6|15|TRBV6-1|-
TGTGCCAGCAGGGTAGCGGTCTCCTATAATTCACCCCTCCACTTT
CASRVAVSYNSPLHF
>-|TRBJ1-2|12|TRBV5-1|-
TGCGCCAGCAGTCCCGGGTACTATGGCTACACCTTC
CASSPGYYGYTF
>TRBD1|TRBJ2-1|11|TRBV29-1|-
TGCAGCGTCGAGGGGGGACAGGGACCGTTCTTC
CSVEGGQGPFF
>TRBD1|TRBJ1-2|14|TRBV4-1|-
TGCGCCAGCAGCCAAGGGACAGGGGACTATGGCTACACCTTC
CASSQGTGDYGYTF
>TRBD2|TRBJ2-1|15|TRBV2|-
TGTGCCAGCAGTACGGAAGCGGGAGTCTACAATGAGCAGTTCTTC
CASSTEAGVYNEQFF
>-|TRBJ2-7|15|TRBV7-8|-
TGTGCCAGCAGCTTAGCTAAGGGAGCGGCTGGTGAGCAGTACTTC
CASSLAKGAAGEQYF
>-|TRBJ1-5|14|TRBV30|-
TGTGCCTGGAGTGTAAGGACAGGCAATCAGCCCCAGCATTTT
CAWSVRTGNQPQHF
>TRBD2|TRBJ2-2|16|TRBV11-2|few
TGTGCCAGCAGCCCCCCAGACGGGGGGGCAACCGGGGAGCTGTTTTTT
CASSPPDGGATGELFF
>-|TRBJ2-7|15|TRBV2|-
TGTGCCAGCAGTGGGGAGCGGTACAGCTCCTACGAGCAGTACTTC
CASSGERYSSYEQYF